These 5 T cell receptor beta chains came from one sample sequenced in a study of T cell repertoires in cytomegalovirus infection. TCRdb passed the reads through MiXCR, listing each CDR3 protein once. The repertoire holds hundreds of thousands of distinct CDR3 sequences, with 35% as singletons. Sequencing was performed on PBMCs. These receptors originate from a human donor in good health (CMV status not recorded). Some clones in this sample may be carry-over from other donors' samples.

The V call is TRBV29-1, the J call TRBJ2-1, with TRBD2 matching over 13 bases. Germline V CDR1 and CDR2: SQVTM, ANQGSEA. This CDR3 spans 18 amino acids. With V trimmed by 6 bases and J by 1 base, 12 bases remained unmatched. The CDR3 DNA reads TGCAGCGTGGCTGGACTAGCGGGGGCCCTCACGTCCTACAATGAGCAGTTCTTC. Encoded protein: CSVAGLAGALTSYNEQFF.

A word on this clonotype: Mismatch with germline at one junction end may stem from a read error. CDR3 sequence reads: CASSPGTGDEQDF. In DNA, the CDR3 is TGTGCCAGCAGCCCGGGGACAGGCGACGAGCAGGACTTC. This chain uses TRBV13 with TRBJ2-7, with 8 bases lining up with TRBD1. Germline V gene sequence: CDR1 PRHDT, CDR2 FYEKMQ (reference sequence). The CDR3 runs to 13 residues.

This clonotype was observed a handful of times. J is TRBJ1-1 and V is TRBV27; D ambiguous. The V end was cut by 11 bases, the J end by 4 bases, with 14 bases between. This CDR3 is 12 amino acids long. Germline CDR1 and CDR2: MNHEY and SMNVEV (reference sequence). For the CDR3, the DNA is TGTGCCGTTCGGGCCGTGAGCACTGAAGCTTTCTTT. This gives the protein CAVRAVSTEAFF.

The V and J genes are TRBV28 and TRBJ2-5; D unresolved. V was shortened by 11 bases and J by 5 bases, with 3 bases between the two germline ends. The CDR3 runs to 8 residues. Germline V gives CDR1 MDHEN, CDR2 SYDVKM. CDR3 loop: CALETQYF. Written as DNA, the CDR3 is TGTGCCCTCGAGACCCAGTACTTC. The full variable domain, rest sourced from reference TRBV28 and TRBJ2-5, is DVKVTQSSRYLVKRTGEKVFLECVQDMDHENMFWYRQDPGLGLRLIYFSYDVKMKEKGDIPEGYSVSREKKERFSLILESASTNQTSMYLCALETQYFGPGTRLLVL.

The chain has TRBV5-1 and TRBJ2-3, with TRBD1 matching 10 bases. In germline, CDR1 is SGHRS, CDR2 YFSETQ. Trimming removed 2 bases from V and 4 bases from J; junction bases left unmatched: 1. The CDR3 is 14 amino acids. Written as DNA, the CDR3 is TGCGCCAGCAGCTTCGGACAGGGGGCAGATACGCAGTATTTT. This gives the protein CASSFGQGADTQYF.